A single sample gave rise to the 17 T cell receptor beta chains below, sequenced in a study of blood T cell repertoires in COVID-19. Measured with immunoSEQ multiplex PCR; TCRdb has only the in-frame clones, and not every one. The data hold about 120,000 clones, with around nine tenths observed a single time. Material for sequencing was peripheral blood. The receptor source for this set is a woman older than 75 with acute or convalescent COVID-19.

The chain carries TRBV28 and TRBJ1-2, with TRBD1 as a possible D gene (6 bases). The V end lost 8 bases, the J end lost 4 bases, and 14 bases lay between the germline ends. The CDR3 has 13 amino acids. Germline CDR1 MDHEN, CDR2 SYDVKM. The CDR3 DNA reads TGTGCCAGCTTGCACAGGGCCTTCTATGGCTACACCTTC. Amino acids: CASLHRAFYGYTF.

The CDR3 sequence: CASSSGQESIYSNQPQHF. The CDR3 region has the DNA TGTGCCAGCAGTTCGGGACAAGAATCAATATATAGCAATCAGCCCCAGCATTTT. The chain combines TRBV27 with TRBJ1-5; D is possibly TRBD1 (6 bases). CDR3 length: 18 residues. Germline V CDR1 and CDR2: MNHEY, SMNVEV (reference sequence). The V end was cut by 4 bases, the J end by 0 bases, with 19 bases between.

V gene TRBV10-3 combines with J gene TRBJ2-3, with D perhaps matching TRBD1 (5 bases). Trimming shortened V by 4 bases and J by 0 bases, and 8 bases separated the two germline ends. Germline lookup yields CDR1 ENHRY and CDR2 SYGVKD. This CDR3 has 14 residues. CDR3 sequence (DNA): TGTGCCATCAGTGGGCGACAGAGCACAGATACGCAGTATTTT. This encodes CAISGRQSTDTQYF.

V is TRBV5-4 and J is TRBJ1-1; D perhaps matches TRBD1 (6 bases). CDR3 length equals 12 residues. V lost 1 base and J lost 7, with 8 bases in between. CDR1 is SGHNT, CDR2 YYREEE, per germline (reference sequence). This CDR3 reads CASSLWTDEAFF. The CDR3 DNA reads TGTGCCAGCAGCTTGTGGACAGATGAAGCTTTCTTT.

CDR3 region: CASRAAGERVNEQYF. The CDR3 DNA reads TGTGCCAGCCGGGCCGCAGGGGAGAGGGTCAACGAGCAGTACTTC. This rearrangement joins TRBV6-5 to TRBJ2-7, with D possibly being TRBD1 (6 bases). The length of the CDR3 is 15 residues. V shed 8 bases and J shed 5 bases, with 22 bases lying between them. Per germline, CDR1 MNHEY and CDR2 SVGAGI.

The genes are TRBV28 and TRBJ2-7; no definite D call. V lost 8 bases to trimming and J lost 3 bases, with 17 bases between them. Germline V gene lookup returns CDR1 MDHEN and CDR2 SYDVKM. There are 14 residues in the CDR3. CDR3 protein: CASLPGGLNYEQYF. The CDR3, as DNA: TGTGCCAGCCTCCCAGGTGGGCTAAACTACGAGCAGTACTTC.

The chain couples TRBV28 to TRBJ1-2; 10 nucleotides align to TRBD1. Germline-derived CDR1 and CDR2 are MDHEN and SYDVKM. The CDR3 covers 14 residues. Unmatched junction bases numbered 4, after V lost 5 bases and J lost 4 bases. The CDR3 nucleotides are TGTGCCAGCAGTCAGGGACAGGGGAGCTATGGCTACACCTTC. Translated: CASSQGQGSYGYTF.

This clone was seen a few times. The chain couples TRBV21-1 to TRBJ2-7; the D call TRBD1 from the table was never checked on the DNA. TRBV21-1 is a recognized pseudogene. The CDR3 length is 15 residues. CDR3 in amino acids: CASSKSRQGNPRQYF. As DNA, the CDR3 is TGTGCCAGCAGCAAAAGTAGGCAGGGAAACCCTCGCCAGTACTTC.

This rearrangement joins TRBV19 to TRBJ2-2, with D possibly TRBD1 on 6 matching bases. The ends were cut back, 4 bases at V and 3 bases at J, with 12 bases in the middle. The CDR3 runs 15 residues. From germline, CDR1 is LNHDA and CDR2 SQIVND (reference sequence). CDR3 sequence reads: CASSTTGQYTGELFF. CDR3 coding DNA: TGTGCCAGTAGTACCACAGGGCAGTACACCGGGGAGCTGTTTTTT.

This clone occurred once. CDR3 in DNA: TGTGCCAGCAGCCTCGTGAGGGGGTTCTATGGCTACACCTTC. It is translated as CASSLVRGFYGYTF. J is TRBJ1-2 and V is TRBV5-6; D may be TRBD1 (6 bases). The V gene's germline CDR1 is SGHDT and CDR2 YYEEEE. The CDR3 totals 14 residues. Trimming took off 4 bases at V and 4 bases at J, with 14 bases between the two ends.

In nucleotides, the CDR3 is TGTGCCAGCAGCCAGTACGACAGGGGCGTCGGTGGCTACACCTTC. The encoded protein is CASSQYDRGVGGYTF. J is TRBJ1-2 and V is TRBV3-1 (or the pseudogene TRBV3-2); 8 nucleotides agree with TRBD1. The germline CDR1 and CDR2 sequences are LGHDT and YNNKEL (reference sequence). With V trimmed by 3 bases and J by 7 bases, 10 bases remained unmatched. There are 15 residues in the CDR3.

The rearrangement uses TRBV6-6 and TRBJ1-3, with 9 bases fitting TRBD1. The J segment lost 4 bases and the V segment lost 7 bases, leaving 8 bases of the junction unmatched. Germline V gene lookup returns CDR1 MNHNY and CDR2 SVGAGI (reference sequence). This CDR3 has 15 residues. This chain's CDR3 is CASKTGTGSGNTIYF. In DNA, the CDR3 is TGTGCCAGCAAAACCGGGACAGGGTCAGGAAACACCATATATTTT.

This sequence joins TRBV6-5 and TRBJ2-5, with 7 bases identical to TRBD1. The CDR3 runs to 15 residues. Unmatched junction bases numbered 8, after V lost 2 bases and J lost 5 bases. CDR1 MNHEY and CDR2 SVGAGI come from the germline V gene. DNA for the CDR3: TGTGCCAGCAGTTACCAAATCGACAGGGCGGAGACCCAGTACTTC. It yields the protein CASSYQIDRAETQYF.

The chain links TRBV5-1 to TRBJ1-1; a weak D match, TRBD1 (5 bases). The germline V gene encodes CDR1 SGHRS and CDR2 YFSETQ. V was cut by 6 bases and J by 1 base, with 10 bases left in between. This CDR3 comprises 13 residues. The CDR3 region has the DNA TGCGCCAGCACCCTAGGACAGAACACTGAAGCTTTCTTT. It codes for CASTLGQNTEAFF.

This clone has just a few counts. V is TRBV27 and J is TRBJ2-1, with 9 bases lining up with TRBD1. The CDR3 length is 17 residues. With 5 bases clipped from V and 3 bases from J, the junction kept 11 bases outside the gene matches. CDR1 and CDR2 from the germline V gene are MNHEY and SMNVEV (reference sequence). CDR3 loop: CASSPSIDRGYYNEQFF. CDR3 nucleotides: TGTGCCAGCAGTCCCTCCATCGACAGGGGGTACTACAATGAGCAGTTCTTC.

This chain joins TRBV29-1 and TRBJ2-1, with TRBD1 matching over 7 bases. Losses at the gene ends were 7 bases for V and 7 bases for J; bases not matched to a gene: 7. The CDR3 is 12 residues long. Germline lookup yields CDR1 SQVTM and CDR2 ANQGSEA. CDR3 nucleotides: TGCAGCGCAGGGGGTAGATGGAATGAGCAGTTCTTC. Protein product: CSAGGRWNEQFF.

The rearrangement links TRBV7-8 to TRBJ1-6, with TRBD1 matching over 9 bases. The CDR3 is made up of 14 amino acids. V was pared by 5 bases and J by 11 bases, with 7 bases of the junction left unmatched. The germline CDR1 and CDR2 sequences are SGHVS and FQNEAQ. Here the CDR3 DNA reads TGTGCCAGCAGCCAAGGACAGGGGCGAACACCCCTCCACTTT. Protein: CASSQGQGRTPLHF.